This T cell receptor beta chain is drawn from a study of cytomegalovirus exposure and HLA in healthy donors. The wider study: The same platform was used for the 90 to 150 validation repertoires as for the approximately 730 first-cohort repertoires, as reported in a later analysis. Study-wide results and limits: Most TCRs appeared rarely, but some public TCRs recurred in many donors. It was confirmed in vitro that a few of the CMV-associated chains were specific for CMV antigens. Investigators reported 150 to 200 TCR beta chains as tied to cytomegalovirus.

Of note for this clone: Its target is unknown.

V shed 6 bases and J shed 4 bases, with 6 bases lying between them. Germline CDR1 is MGHDK and CDR2 is SYGVNS. There are 11 residues in the CDR3. Clones were read by immunoSEQ multiplex PCR, and TCRdb kept only the in-frame ones, dropping some. The sample lists about 110,000 clones; approximately 85% were seen once. The V and J genes are TRBV25-1 and TRBJ1-1, with D perhaps TRBD1 (5 bases). The specimen was PBMCs. This clonotype originated in a woman aged 18-29 years in good health and CMV-seronegative. The CDR3 reads CASRGGTEAFF. The CDR3 bases are TGTGCCAGCAGGGGGGGCACTGAAGCTTTCTTT.